This TCR beta chain was sequenced for a study of OX40 agonist ivuxolimab in advanced cancers. Study details: One patient with hepatocellular carcinoma and two with cutaneous melanoma, three in all, had partial responses.

TCRdb keeps only in-frame clones here, not all; method: immunoSEQ multiplex PCR. This table holds around 90,000 clones, 75% to 95% found once. V gave up 3 bases and J gave up 5 bases, with 16 bases separating them. Germline V gene lookup returns CDR1 MDHEN and CDR2 SYDVKM. The CDR3 runs 15 residues. The chain links TRBV28 to TRBJ2-5; perhaps D is TRBD1 or TRBD2 (5 bases each). The sequencing used CD4+ or CD8+ T cells sorted from blood, collected in a trial of the OX40 agonist ivuxolimab. The sequence was collected from an adult with an advanced solid tumor such as melanoma, head and neck, liver or kidney cancer. The chain's CDR3 is CASSFRFGTGETQYF. The CDR3 nucleotides are TGTGCCAGCAGTTTTCGGTTTGGGACCGGTGAGACCCAGTACTTC.